This entry concerns a single T cell receptor beta chain. This clonotype was seen a handful of times. There is no known antigen for this receptor. No qualities accompany the bases; no much larger clone lies one base away. Genomic DNA served as template for TCR beta VDJ combination and CDR3 sequence profiling. An Illumina HiSeq 2000 was the platform used for TCR repertoire sequencing. The study's processing was this. TRBV/TRBJ rearrangement plots, CDR3 size and DJ length profiles, and Simpson's diversity index were used to evaluate the repertoires. The most abundant DNA sequence in the deep sequencing data was defined as the immunodominant clone. CDR3 amino acid sequences were checked for sharing across subjects and were also compared against the VDJdb database and published repertoires. TCRdb reanalyzed the raw reads on its own, using fastp at Q25 for trimming and MiXCR for clone calling, and kept in-frame beta chains. Identical CDR3 protein sequences are pooled into one entry, listed with their most common genes and DNA. Here the V and J calls rest on TCRdb's processing, not on the authors' analysis. This sample lists 250,000 to 350,000 distinct CDR3 sequences; roughly 61% were detected once. The ten largest make up 1% to 1.5% of the sample.

The data belong to a study of CD8+CD57+ T cells in acquired aplastic anemia (dated by TCRdb to the late 2010s). Regarding the study in general: Extracted DNA from sorted CD4+ and CD8+ cells averaged around 3.2 ug, ranging from about 0.18 to 27.4 ug. CD8+CD57+ expansion was defined as frequency above the mean frequency observed in healthy subjects. Results the study describes overall, beyond this receptor: No significant difference in CD8+ Simpson's diversity was found between patients and healthy controls (P=0.060). Around 27 CD8+ CDR3 sequences were found to be shared between patients and controls, but these sequences appeared to be highly expressed in patients and within the immunodominant clones of the patients.

CDR1 and CDR2 (KGHSH, LQKENI) derive from the germline V gene. Clipping removes 2 bases from V and 3 bases from J, with 10 as the unmatched junction base count. The CDR3, from cysteine to phenylalanine, totals 17 residues. This entry keeps only the CDR3 DNA: 51 bases, framed from base 1. Patients chosen for sequencing had shown expansion of CD8+CD57+ cells by flow cytometry. Every patient had a diagnosis of severe acquired aplastic anemia based on International Study of Aplastic Anemia and Agranulocytosis and Camitta criteria. No therapy had been received by the patients at the time of blood sampling. The study deep-sequenced TCR repertoires of sorted CD4+ and CD8+ blood T cells from severe aplastic anemia patients and healthy subjects. In the USA, patient enrollment took place under clinicaltrials.gov protocols 00001620, 01623167, 00001397, 00071045, 00081523 and 00961064. Ficoll-Paque density gradient centrifugation was used to isolate peripheral blood mononuclear cells. CD4+ and CD8+ T cells were sorted by FACS or magnetic beads before DNA extraction.

The chain links TRBV18 with TRBJ1-2, and TRBD1 aligns with 9 junction nucleotides. The sequenced sample was sorted CD4+, CD8+, or CD8+CD57+ T cells (not recorded which) from PBMCs. The origin of this receptor is a human donor with aplastic anemia. The sequence in DNA is TGTGCCAGCTCACCAAGCCATAACAGGGGGCAAGACTATGGCTACACCTTC. Its translation reads: CASSPSHNRGQDYGYTF.